The clone carrying this T cell receptor beta chain was counted between two and nine times. Its antigen is currently unknown. Read coverage stops 3 residues before the CDR3 terminus; the germline J gene supplies the remainder. J gave up 5 bases and V 1 base, and 10 bases lay outside the gene matches. Germline V lookup: CDR1 KGHSH, CDR2 LQKENI. This CDR3 region has 16 residues. Some clones are missing from TCRdb's copy, which holds only in-frame ones; the method was immunoSEQ multiplex PCR. This repertoire lists 35,000 to 45,000 clones without singletons; around 3.3% sits in the top ten. These data come from a study of T cell clonality in common variable immunodeficiency. The study, taken as a whole, reports: TCRbeta clonality was increased in CVID versus healthy controls.

The rearrangement links TRBV18 to TRBJ2-5, with 7 bases matching TRBD2. The specimen sequenced was peripheral blood mononuclear cells. The TCR comes from a person between 18 and 75 years old in good health. The CDR3 bases that were read are TGTGCCAGCTCACCACAGCGGGGCCCCCCCGGGGAGACC. It codes for CASSPQRGPPGET. The whole CDR3 protein is CASSPQRGPPGETQYF.